The 17 T cell receptor beta chains below were found in one sample sequenced in a study of cytomegalovirus exposure and HLA in healthy donors. Profiled with immunoSEQ multiplex PCR; TCRdb holds only in-frame clones, not every one. The sample consists of about 150,000 clones, 86% of them appearing once. Sequences were obtained from PBMCs. These receptors were taken from a man aged 18 to 30 in good health and CMV-seropositive.

The chain combines TRBV21-1 with TRBJ1-2; TRBD1 is taken as the D call from the table, unchecked against the DNA. TRBV21-1 represents a pseudogene. The CDR3 has 13 residues. The CDR3 here is CASQTRDRRGYTF. The CDR3 DNA sequence: TGTGCCAGCCAAACCCGGGACAGACGTGGCTACACCTTC.

The CDR3 region is CASSGGTGNQPQHF. In nucleotides, the CDR3 is TGTGCCAGCAGTGGGGGCACGGGCAATCAGCCCCAGCATTTT. J is TRBJ1-5 and V is TRBV2; perhaps TRBD1 as D (5 bases). Germline V gives CDR1 SNHLY, CDR2 FYNNEI. Deletions cut 4 bases from V and 2 bases from J, with 9 bases between. The CDR3 runs to 14 residues.

This rearrangement joins TRBV4-1 to TRBJ2-3; D is possibly TRBD2 (5 bases). This CDR3 spans 14 amino acids. CDR1 and CDR2 from the germline V gene are MGHRA and YSYEKL. Trimming cost V 4 bases and J 9 bases, with 17 bases left between them. The CDR3 loop is CASSPQELGSTQYF. CDR3 DNA sequence: TGCGCCAGCAGCCCCCAGGAGTTGGGGAGCACGCAGTATTTT.

This chain connects TRBV7-9 to TRBJ2-7, with D tentatively TRBD1 (6 bases). Germline loops: CDR1 SEHNR, CDR2 FQNEAQ (reference sequence). The CDR3 sequence is 13 residues long. Trimming took off 5 bases at V and 6 bases at J, with 14 bases between the two ends. CDR3: CASSPRRGIEQYF. DNA of the CDR3: TGTGCCAGCAGCCCCCGAAGGGGGATCGAGCAGTACTTC.

This chain uses TRBV5-1 with TRBJ1-2; D gene uncertain. V lost 0 bases and J lost 0, with 9 bases in between. The CDR3 spans 15 residues. Germline values: CDR1 SGHRS, CDR2 YFSETQ. The CDR3 DNA reads as TGCGCCAGCAGCTTGGCGGCTGGAGCTAACTATGGCTACACCTTC. Its translation is CASSLAAGANYGYTF.

Here the CDR3 reads CASTAFRGNTGELFF. For the CDR3, the DNA is TGTGCCAGTACCGCGTTTCGGGGGAACACCGGGGAGCTGTTTTTT. The chain links TRBV19 to TRBJ2-2; the D gene is possibly TRBD2 (5 bases). The germline CDR1 and CDR2 sequences are LNHDA and SQIVND (reference sequence). V was shortened by 7 bases and J by 1 base, with 13 bases between the two germline ends. The CDR3 sequence is 15 residues long.

This clone has just a few counts. This chain connects TRBV6-4 to TRBJ2-2, with D perhaps matching TRBD1 (5 bases). The germline V gene has CDR1 MRHNA and CDR2 SNTAGT. Trimming stripped 5 bases from V and 5 bases from J, with 12 bases between. The CDR3 is 14 residues long. For the CDR3, the DNA is TGTGCCAGCAGTCAGGGTGATGGGACCGGGGAGCTGTTTTTT. Translated, it gives CASSQGDGTGELFF.

The sample holds a few counts of this clone. The chain couples TRBV9 to TRBJ2-1, with 9 bases fitting TRBD2. V was pared by 4 bases and J by 2 bases, with 10 bases of the junction left unmatched. The CDR3 covers 17 residues. Per the germline V gene, CDR1 is SGDLS and CDR2 is YYNGEE. The CDR3, as DNA: TGTGCCAGCAGCAGCCCGCCCGGGACTAGCCCCTACAATGAGCAGTTCTTC. Its protein product is CASSSPPGTSPYNEQFF.

The chain joins TRBV7-8 to TRBJ2-7; D might be TRBD1 (6 bases). The CDR3 contains 14 residues. Germline values: CDR1 SGHVS, CDR2 FQNEAQ. The V end lost 5 bases, the J end lost 7 bases, and 18 bases lay between the germline ends. CDR3 region: CASSAQGPEGEQYF. CDR3 sequence (DNA): TGTGCCAGCAGCGCCCAGGGGCCCGAAGGGGAGCAGTACTTC.

This chain connects TRBV27 to TRBJ2-7; no reliable D call. Germline V gene data show CDR1 as MNHEY and CDR2 as SMNVEV (reference sequence). Trimming removed 5 bases from V and 0 bases from J, with 5 bases in between. The CDR3 covers 12 residues. For the CDR3, the DNA is TGTGCCAGCAGTGCCAGCTCCTACGAGCAGTACTTC. Protein: CASSASSYEQYF.

V is TRBV4-1 and J is TRBJ1-3, with D unclear. This CDR3 is built from 16 residues. V dropped 3 bases and J dropped 6 bases, with 18 bases sitting between them. Per germline, CDR1 MGHRA and CDR2 YSYEKL. This chain's CDR3 is CASSHSYRSGVNTIYF. The CDR3, as DNA: TGCGCCAGCAGCCACAGCTACAGAAGCGGAGTAAACACCATATATTTT.

The chain is built from TRBV20-1 and TRBJ2-1, with D perhaps TRBD1 (5 bases). This CDR3 spans 11 amino acids. Germline assignment: CDR1 DFQATT and CDR2 SNEGSKA (reference sequence). V was cut by 8 bases and J by 7 bases, with 12 bases left in between. The CDR3 DNA follows: TGCAGTTACGAGCCAGGGAATGAGCAGTTCTTC. Translated: CSYEPGNEQFF.

This clone is a singleton in its sample. The gene calls are TRBV5-1 and TRBJ2-1; D is unresolved. Germline V gene data show CDR1 as SGHRS and CDR2 as YFSETQ. CDR3 length equals 13 residues. The V end was cut by 0 bases, the J end by 5 bases, with 6 bases between. The CDR3 loop reads CASSLGRDNEQFF. The CDR3 bases are TGCGCCAGCAGCTTGGGCCGGGACAATGAGCAGTTCTTC. The variable domain in full, with the rest retrieved from reference TRBV5-1 and TRBJ2-1, is KAGVTQTPRYLIKTRGQQVTLSCSPISGHRSVSWYQQTPGQGLQFLFEYFSETQRNKGNFPGRFSGRQFSNSRSEMNVSTLELGDSALYLCASSLGRDNEQFFGPGTRLTVL.

This chain links TRBV6-5 with TRBJ2-1; D remains ambiguous. This CDR3 spans 12 amino acids. Germline CDR1 reads MNHEY; CDR2 reads SVGAGI. V was trimmed by 5 bases and J by 12 bases, leaving 14 bases between them. The CDR3 sequence is CASSGQEFGQFF. The CDR3 DNA reads as TGTGCCAGCAGTGGGCAAGAGTTTGGGCAGTTCTTC.

V and J are TRBV30 and TRBJ2-1; 10 nucleotides agree with TRBD1. The germline V gene encodes CDR1 GTSNPN and CDR2 SVGIG (reference sequence). The J segment lost 6 bases and the V segment lost 2 bases, leaving 7 bases of the junction unmatched. CDR3 size: 15 residues. The CDR3 bases are TGTGCCTGGAGTCTACGGACAGGGGGTAGCAATGAGCAGTTCTTC. Protein: CAWSLRTGGSNEQFF.

This clone was seen more than once but under ten times. The rearrangement uses TRBV10-1 and TRBJ1-2, with D perhaps matching TRBD1 (6 bases). The CDR3 sequence is 16 residues long. Between the trimmed V and J ends, which lost 7 bases and 0 bases, there was a span of 18 bases. Germline loops: CDR1 WNHNN, CDR2 SYGVQD (reference sequence). The CDR3, as DNA: TGCGCCAGCACCCGAAGGTACAGGGCCCCTAACTATGGCTACACCTTC. Its protein is CASTRRYRAPNYGYTF.

The genes are TRBV19 and TRBJ1-5; D not resolved. Germline V CDR1 and CDR2: LNHDA, SQIVND (reference sequence). V was shortened by 3 bases and J by 2 bases, with 11 bases between the two germline ends. The CDR3 has 15 amino acids. The CDR3 is CASSMGRDRNQPQHF. CDR3 bases: TGTGCCAGTAGTATGGGCCGAGATCGCAATCAGCCCCAGCATTTT.